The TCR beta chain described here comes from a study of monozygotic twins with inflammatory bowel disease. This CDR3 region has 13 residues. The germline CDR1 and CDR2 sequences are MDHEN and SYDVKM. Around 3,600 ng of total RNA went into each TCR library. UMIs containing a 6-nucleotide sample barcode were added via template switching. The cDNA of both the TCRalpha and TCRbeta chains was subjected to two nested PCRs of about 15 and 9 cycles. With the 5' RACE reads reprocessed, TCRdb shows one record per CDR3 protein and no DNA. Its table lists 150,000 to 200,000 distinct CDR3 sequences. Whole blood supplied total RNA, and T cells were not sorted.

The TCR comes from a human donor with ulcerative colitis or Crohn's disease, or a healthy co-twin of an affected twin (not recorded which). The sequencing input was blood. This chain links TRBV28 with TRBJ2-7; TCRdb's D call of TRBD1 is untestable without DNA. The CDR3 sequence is CASTPPGSYEQYF.